The 18 T cell receptor beta chains below all came from one sample that was sequenced in a study of control samples from healthy donors and cancer patients. Repertoires were generated with immunoSEQ multiplex PCR, while TCRdb's copy carries only in-frame clones and drops some. The data hold roughly 120,000 clones, with approximately 90% observed a single time. The sequencing input was blood. The receptors derive from a woman under 30 in good health.

The chain couples TRBV27 to TRBJ2-2, with no clear D. CDR3 length: 16 amino acids. Trimming removed 4 bases from V and 1 base from J, with 13 bases in between. The germline V gene has CDR1 MNHEY and CDR2 SMNVEV (reference sequence). The CDR3: CASSYLMPENTGELFF. CDR3 coding DNA: TGTGCCAGCAGTTATCTCATGCCCGAGAACACCGGGGAGCTGTTTTTT.

The chain has TRBV2 and TRBJ2-7; 7 bases line up with TRBD1. V was pared by 10 bases and J by 6 bases, with 12 bases of the junction left unmatched. The CDR3 sequence is 13 residues long. Per germline, CDR1 SNHLY and CDR2 FYNNEI. The CDR3 DNA reads TGTGCCACGAGCCGGGACAGAGAGCTCGAGCAGTACTTC. It specifies CATSRDRELEQYF.

The V gene is TRBV7-3, the J gene TRBJ2-1; unclear D gene. Trimming left V 4 bases short and J 6 bases short, with 10 bases between. The germline gives CDR1 SGHTA, CDR2 FQGTGA. This CDR3 is built from 13 residues. For the CDR3, the DNA is TGTGCCAGCAGCTCGACCCACTTCAATGAGCAGTTCTTC. Protein sequence: CASSSTHFNEQFF. Variable domain in full (rest from reference TRBV7-3 and TRBJ2-1): GAGVSQTPSNKVTEKGKYVELRCDPISGHTALYWYRQSLGQGPEFLIYFQGTGAADDSGLPNDRFFAVRPEGSVSTLKIQRTERGDSAVYLCASSSTHFNEQFFGPGTRLTVL.

The genes are TRBV15 and TRBJ2-7, with 10 bases aligning to TRBD2. The CDR3 sequence is 19 residues long. The ends lost 1 base at V and 3 bases at J; junction bases unmatched: 15. CDR1 and CDR2 (germline): LNHNV, YYDKDF (reference sequence). The CDR3 here is CATSRARFRPSGSRYEQYF. The DNA of the CDR3 is TGTGCCACCAGCAGAGCCAGGTTCCGGCCTAGCGGGAGTCGCTACGAGCAGTACTTC.

The J gene is TRBJ2-7, the V gene TRBV5-1; D is undetermined. This CDR3 has 14 amino acids. CDR1 is SGHRS and CDR2 is YFSETQ in the germline V gene. V was clipped by 4 bases and J by 3 bases, with 14 bases between them. CDR3 loop: CASSDMGMNYEQYF. CDR3 bases: TGCGCCAGCAGCGATATGGGGATGAACTACGAGCAGTACTTC.

The V gene is TRBV27, the J gene TRBJ1-1; TRBD1 matches at 8 bases. CDR3 length equals 14 residues. J gave up 5 bases and V 4 bases, and 6 bases lay outside the gene matches. Germline CDR1 and CDR2: MNHEY and SMNVEV (reference sequence). CDR3 protein: CASSSGQGGTEAFF. DNA of the CDR3: TGTGCCAGCAGTTCCGGACAGGGTGGGACTGAAGCTTTCTTT.

This clone occurred once. The chain is built from TRBV30 and TRBJ1-1; TRBD1 matches 9 bases. The CDR3 spans 15 residues. Germline CDR1 reads GTSNPN; CDR2 reads SVGIG (reference sequence). The J segment lost 5 bases and the V segment lost 5 bases, leaving 12 bases of the junction unmatched. The DNA of the CDR3 is TGTGCCTGGGAGAGGACAGGGGATTATGGAACTGAAGCTTTCTTT. Its translation: CAWERTGDYGTEAFF.

This clone was seen just once. V gene TRBV19 combines with J gene TRBJ2-1; 7 bases are a match to TRBD1. In germline, CDR1 is LNHDA, CDR2 SQIVND (reference sequence). J was trimmed by 8 bases and V by 4 bases; bases with no gene match: 8. The length of the CDR3 is 14 residues. In DNA form, the CDR3 reads TGTGCCAGTAGTAGTGGGACAGTGGATGATGAGCAGTTCTTC. Protein product: CASSSGTVDDEQFF. The whole variable domain, filled in from reference TRBV19 and TRBJ2-1, reads DGGITQSPKYLFRKEGQNVTLSCEQNLNHDAMYWYRQDPGQGLRLIYYSQIVNDFQKGDIAEGYSVSREKKESFPLTVTSAQKNPTAFYLCASSSGTVDDEQFFGPGTRLTVL.

This chain connects TRBV11-2 to TRBJ2-7; 13 bases are shared with TRBD2. The junction had 4 bases not matched to a gene; V was cut back by 5 bases and J by 0 bases. CDR1 is SGHAT and CDR2 is FQNNGV in the germline V gene. This CDR3 region has 16 residues. CDR3 sequence reads: CASSPRTSGSSYEQYF. The DNA of the CDR3 is TGTGCCAGCAGCCCAAGGACTAGCGGGAGCTCCTACGAGCAGTACTTC.

The table lists this clone with a count of one. This sequence joins TRBV19 and TRBJ1-2, with 12 bases fitting TRBD1. V dropped 4 bases and J dropped 4; count of bases not matched to a gene: 1. Germline CDR1 reads LNHDA; CDR2 reads SQIVND (reference sequence). This CDR3 contains 14 residues. The CDR3 DNA follows: TGTGCCAGTAGTAAGGGACAGGGGGCCTATGGCTACACCTTC. Its translation is CASSKGQGAYGYTF.

V gene TRBV6-2 or TRBV6-3 combines with J gene TRBJ2-7; no clear D gene. Germline V gene lookup returns CDR1 MNHEY and CDR2 SVGEGT. The CDR3 consists of 14 residues. Trimming removed 1 base at V and 5 bases at J, with 12 bases between. CDR3 in amino acids: CASSYYQFSHEQYF. The CDR3 nucleotides read TGTGCCAGCAGTTACTACCAGTTCTCTCACGAGCAGTACTTC.

The rearrangement links TRBV18 to TRBJ2-5; 7 bases match TRBD1. With 3 bases clipped from V and 2 bases from J, the junction kept 3 bases outside the gene matches. The germline CDR1 and CDR2 sequences are KGHSH and LQKENI. The CDR3 loop spans 14 amino acids. CDR3 DNA: TGTGCCAGCTCACCCGGGACAGAACAAGAGACCCAGTACTTC. Translating gives CASSPGTEQETQYF.

The chain is built from TRBV7-9 and TRBJ2-3; perhaps TRBD2 as D (6 bases). V gave up 8 bases and J gave up 0 bases, with 12 bases separating them. Germline assignment: CDR1 SEHNR and CDR2 FQNEAQ (reference sequence). The CDR3 consists of 14 residues. CDR3 residues: CASARRGSTDTQYF. As DNA, the CDR3 is TGTGCCAGCGCCCGGCGGGGCAGCACAGATACGCAGTATTTT.

The chain uses TRBV5-1 and TRBJ2-1; D not certain. This CDR3 comprises 17 residues. V was pared by 0 bases and J by 4 bases, with 17 bases between. Germline loops: CDR1 SGHRS, CDR2 YFSETQ. The CDR3 nucleotides are TGCGCCAGCAGCTTGGATATAGATCGATTACGGTACAATGAGCAGTTCTTC. Its protein is CASSLDIDRLRYNEQFF.

The V call is TRBV6-2 or TRBV6-3, the J call TRBJ2-1; D ambiguous. Per germline, CDR1 MNHEY and CDR2 SVGEGT. The CDR3 loop spans 17 amino acids. The ends were cut back, 0 bases at V and 0 bases at J, with 12 bases in the middle. CDR3 region: CASSYSTRQISYNEQFF. The CDR3 bases are TGTGCCAGCAGTTACTCGACGCGGCAGATCTCCTACAATGAGCAGTTCTTC.

The chain combines TRBV5-1 with TRBJ2-7; no clear D gene. The CDR3 extends over 15 amino acids. V was trimmed by 1 base and J by 2 bases, leaving 13 bases between them. Germline V gene data show CDR1 as SGHRS and CDR2 as YFSETQ. The CDR3 is CASSLRPEVAYEQYF. CDR3 DNA sequence: TGCGCCAGCAGCTTGCGGCCCGAGGTTGCCTACGAGCAGTACTTC.

This clone has a single count. This sequence joins TRBV29-1 and TRBJ1-2; TRBD1 is a possible D gene (5 bases). Germline CDR1 SQVTM, CDR2 ANQGSEA. V gave up 6 bases and J gave up 0 bases, with 11 bases separating them. CDR3 size: 13 residues. DNA of the CDR3: TGCAGCGTCGGCGGGGGAGCTAACTATGGCTACACCTTC. Translation gives CSVGGGANYGYTF.

The chain has TRBV7-2 and TRBJ2-5, with 7 bases identical to TRBD2. Germline V gives CDR1 SGHTA, CDR2 FQGNSA. V shed 3 bases and J 5 bases; nucleotides not matched to a gene: 6. The length of the CDR3 is 14 residues. CDR3 sequence reads: CASSFGGRAETQYF. The CDR3 DNA follows: TGTGCCAGCAGCTTTGGCGGGAGAGCTGAGACCCAGTACTTC.